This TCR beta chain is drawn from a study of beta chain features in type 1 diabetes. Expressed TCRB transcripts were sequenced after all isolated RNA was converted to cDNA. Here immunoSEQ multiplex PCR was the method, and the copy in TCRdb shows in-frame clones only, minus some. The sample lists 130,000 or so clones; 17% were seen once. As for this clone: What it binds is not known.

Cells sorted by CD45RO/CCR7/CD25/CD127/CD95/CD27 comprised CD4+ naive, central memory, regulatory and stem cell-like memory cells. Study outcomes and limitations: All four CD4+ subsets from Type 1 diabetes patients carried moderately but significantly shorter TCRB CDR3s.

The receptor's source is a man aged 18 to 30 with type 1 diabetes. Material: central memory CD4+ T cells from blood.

The CDR3 DNA follows: TGTGCCAGCAGCTCCGGGACGAACCTCCAAGAGACCCAGTACTTC. It codes for CASSSGTNLQETQYF. The chain recombines TRBV7-3 with TRBJ2-5; D may correspond to TRBD1 or TRBD2 (5 bases each). V lost 4 bases to trimming and J lost 1 base, with 13 bases between them. The CDR3 totals 15 residues. The germline V gene has CDR1 SGHTA and CDR2 FQGTGA.